Here is one T cell receptor (beta chain) with its context. The sample originates from a study of blood T cell repertoires in COVID-19. Study-level information: Nucleic acid was either cDNA or gDNA, and it came from T cells, B-cell-depleted T cells, or PBMCs.

Sequencing used immunoSEQ multiplex PCR; TCRdb keeps in-frame clones, though not all of them. The repertoire consists of roughly 68,000 clones, with 90% occurring once and the leading ten covering 6.7%. This CDR3 region has 18 residues. Germline loops: CDR1 SGHRS, CDR2 YFSETQ. V gave up 4 bases and J gave up 2 bases, with 25 bases separating them. V usage is TRBV5-1 and J usage is TRBJ2-7; TRBD2 is a possible D gene (7 bases). The clonotype comes from a woman over 75 with active COVID-19. The sequencing sample was made of peripheral blood. The CDR3 sequence is CASSPLLGGAGEAYEQYF. The CDR3 coding sequence is TGCGCCAGCAGCCCCTTGCTTGGGGGGGCAGGGGAAGCCTACGAGCAGTACTTC.